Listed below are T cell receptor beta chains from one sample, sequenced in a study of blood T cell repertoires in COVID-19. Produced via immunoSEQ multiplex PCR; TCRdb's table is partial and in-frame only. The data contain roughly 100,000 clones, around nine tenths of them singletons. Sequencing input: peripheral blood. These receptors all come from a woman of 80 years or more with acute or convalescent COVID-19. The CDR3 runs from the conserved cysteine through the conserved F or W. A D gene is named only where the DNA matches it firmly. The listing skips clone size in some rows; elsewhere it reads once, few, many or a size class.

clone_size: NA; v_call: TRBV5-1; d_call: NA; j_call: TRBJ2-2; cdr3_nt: TGCGCCACCAATGACAACGCGAACACCGGGGAGCTGTTTTTT; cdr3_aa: CATNDNANTGELFF
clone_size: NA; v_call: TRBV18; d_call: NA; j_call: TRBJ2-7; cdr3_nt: TGTGCCAGCTCACTTGGACTAAATGTTGGGTACGAGCAGTACTTC; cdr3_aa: CASSLGLNVGYEQYF
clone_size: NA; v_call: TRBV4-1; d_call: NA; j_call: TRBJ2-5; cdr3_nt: TGCGCCAGCAGCCAAGAAGGAGGGAAAGGGGAGACCCAGTACTTC; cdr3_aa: CASSQEGGKGETQYF
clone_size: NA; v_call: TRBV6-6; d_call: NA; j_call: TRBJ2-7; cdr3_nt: TGTGCCAGCAGTTACCCTGCCGGGACACCGAGTTTC; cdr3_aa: CASSYPAGTPSF
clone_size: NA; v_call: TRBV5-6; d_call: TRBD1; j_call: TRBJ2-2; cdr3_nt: TGTGCCAGCAGCTACCCCGGGACAGGGACCGGGGAGCTGTTTTTT; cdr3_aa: CASSYPGTGTGELFF
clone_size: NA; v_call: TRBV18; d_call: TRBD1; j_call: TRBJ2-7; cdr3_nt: TGTGCCAGCTCACCGGACAGGAGAGGCGAGCAGTACTTC; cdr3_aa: CASSPDRRGEQYF
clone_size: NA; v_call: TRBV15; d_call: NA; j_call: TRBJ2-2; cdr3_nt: TGTGCCACCAGCAGAGATAGAGGGATGGCGGGTGACACCGGGGAGCTGTTTTTT; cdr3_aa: CATSRDRGMAGDTGELFF
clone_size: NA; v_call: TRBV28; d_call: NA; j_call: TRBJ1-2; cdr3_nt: TGTGCCAGCAGGACTCTCCCCGGGATCGGGCACTATGGCTACACCTTC; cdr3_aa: CASRTLPGIGHYGYTF
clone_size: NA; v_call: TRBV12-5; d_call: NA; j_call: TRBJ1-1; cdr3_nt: TGTGCTAGTGAGCCCGGTTATAATACGAACACTGAAGCTTTCTTT; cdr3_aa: CASEPGYNTNTEAFF
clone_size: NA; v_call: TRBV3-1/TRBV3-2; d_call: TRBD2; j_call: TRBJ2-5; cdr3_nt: TGTGCCAGCAGCCCACTAGCGGGGGTCGCTGAGACCCAGTACTTC; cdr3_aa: CASSPLAGVAETQYF
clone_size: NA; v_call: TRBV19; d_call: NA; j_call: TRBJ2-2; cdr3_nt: TGTGCCAGTAGTTCGGTTAACACCGCGGGCACCGGGGAGCTGTTTTTT; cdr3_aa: CASSSVNTAGTGELFF
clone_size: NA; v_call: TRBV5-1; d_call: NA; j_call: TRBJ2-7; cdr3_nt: TGCGCCAGCAGCCGGCAGGGAAGTAACGAGCAGTACTTC; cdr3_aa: CASSRQGSNEQYF
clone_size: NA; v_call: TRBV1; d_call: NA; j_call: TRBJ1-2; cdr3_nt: TGCACCAGCAGCGTGGCGGGGCGTGGCATCTATGGCTACACCTTC; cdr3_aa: CTSSVAGRGIYGYTF
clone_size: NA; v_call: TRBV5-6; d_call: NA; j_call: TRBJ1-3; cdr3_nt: TGTGCCAGCAGCTTGGGAGGGCCTGGAAACACCATATATTTT; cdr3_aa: CASSLGGPGNTIYF
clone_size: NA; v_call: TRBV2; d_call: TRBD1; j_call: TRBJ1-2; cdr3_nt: TGTGCCAGCAGTCCGACAGGGCAACGCGGCTACACCTTC; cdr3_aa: CASSPTGQRGYTF
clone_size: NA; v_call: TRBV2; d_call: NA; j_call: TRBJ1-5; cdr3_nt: TGTGCCAGCAGCCTCAATCAGCCCCAGCATTTT; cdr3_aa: CASSLNQPQHF
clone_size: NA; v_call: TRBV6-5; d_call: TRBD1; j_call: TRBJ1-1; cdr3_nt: TGTGCCAGCAGTTACTCGATGGGGACAGGGTTCACTGAAGCTTTCTTT; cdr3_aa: CASSYSMGTGFTEAFF
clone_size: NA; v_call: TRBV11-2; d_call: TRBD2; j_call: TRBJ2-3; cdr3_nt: TGTGCCAGCAGCTTAGATCGCGGGACTAGCGGGGGGGTTTCGCAGTATTTT; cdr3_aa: CASSLDRGTSGGVSQYF
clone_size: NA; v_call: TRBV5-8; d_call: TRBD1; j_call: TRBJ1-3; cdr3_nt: TGTGCCAGCAGCTTGGCAGGACAGGGCGTTCTGAACACCATATATTTT; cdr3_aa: CASSLAGQGVLNTIYF
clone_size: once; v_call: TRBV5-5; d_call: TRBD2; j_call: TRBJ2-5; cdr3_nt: TGTGCCAGCAGCTCCCGGACTAGCGGGACCTACGGCAGAGAGACCCAGTACTTC; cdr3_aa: CASSSRTSGTYGRETQYF